The 16 T cell receptor beta chains in this list originate from one sample, sequenced in a study of blood T cell repertoires in COVID-19 (dated by TCRdb to 2020 to 2021). The library was generated by the immunoSEQ multiplex PCR assay. TCRdb limited this immuneACCESS table to in-frame rearrangements with V and J called. A share of clones is missing; checked studies link under half to unresolved V genes, and the rest is unexplained. A total of about 290,000 clones appear in this sample, around 81% of them only once. The ten largest clonotypes hold around 4.5% of the sample. Sequenced material: peripheral blood. Receptors originate from a woman aged 50 to 65 with active or convalescent COVID-19.

The chain recombines TRBV4-1 with TRBJ2-4; maybe TRBD1 (5 bases). This CDR3 region has 17 residues. The V gene lost 1 base and the J gene lost 0 bases, with 13 bases spanning the gap. Germline V gene lookup returns CDR1 MGHRA and CDR2 YSYEKL. CDR3 DNA sequence: TGCGCCAGCAGCCAAGGTACCCTGGACAAAGCCAAAAACATTCAGTACTTC. It codes for CASSQGTLDKAKNIQYF.

The rearrangement links TRBV10-1 to TRBJ2-7; 7 bases agree with TRBD1. Germline assignment: CDR1 WNHNN and CDR2 SYGVQD (reference sequence). J gave up 5 bases and V 6 bases, and 10 bases lay outside the gene matches. The CDR3 sequence is 14 residues long. The CDR3, as DNA: TGCGCCAGCAGAGACAGGGAAGGTGAGGACGAGCAGTACTTC. Translating gives CASRDREGEDEQYF.

In its sample, this clone was seen once. The V gene is TRBV24-1, the J gene TRBJ2-1; 11 nucleotides align to TRBD1. There are 16 residues in the CDR3. V lost 4 bases to trimming and J lost 2 bases; unmatched junction nucleotides: 3. In germline, CDR1 is KGHDR, CDR2 SFDVKD. The CDR3 sequence is CATSDRTGGTYNEQFF. CDR3 DNA: TGTGCCACCAGTGACCGGACAGGGGGCACCTACAATGAGCAGTTCTTC.

The rearrangement uses TRBV5-1 and TRBJ1-2; maybe TRBD1 (5 bases). The CDR3 loop spans 16 amino acids. The germline CDR1 and CDR2 sequences are SGHRS and YFSETQ. Trimming took 2 bases from V and 4 from J, leaving 18 bases between them. The DNA for the CDR3 is TGCGCCAGCAGCTTCGCCCGACAGATGGGTACCTATGGCTACACCTTC. Encoded protein: CASSFARQMGTYGYTF.

V is TRBV6-1 and J is TRBJ1-1, with TRBD1 identical over 9 bases. V lost 1 base and J lost 4; bases outside the gene matches: 4. CDR3 length: 15 residues. Germline V CDR1 and CDR2: MNHNS, SASEGT. In DNA form, the CDR3 reads TGTGCCAGCAGTGAAGGGGACAGGGTCGTCACTGAAGCTTTCTTT. This encodes CASSEGDRVVTEAFF.

This clone was observed a handful of times. The V gene is TRBV25-1, the J gene TRBJ2-3, with TRBD1 matching over 7 bases. J was trimmed by 2 bases and V by 5 bases; bases with no gene match: 4. CDR1 and CDR2 (germline): MGHDK, SYGVNS. The CDR3 has 14 amino acids. The CDR3 DNA is TGTGCCAGCAGTCCCACAGGGGTCACAGATACGCAGTATTTT. Translating gives CASSPTGVTDTQYF.

This chain uses TRBV10-3 with TRBJ1-3; 9 nucleotides match TRBD1. The CDR3 runs to 15 residues. The V gene end was trimmed by 5 bases and the J gene end by 1 base; junction bases not matched to a gene: 3. The V gene's germline CDR1 is ENHRY and CDR2 SYGVKD. CDR3 DNA: TGTGCCATCAGTAAGGACAGGGGTTCTGGAAACACCATATATTTT. This encodes CAISKDRGSGNTIYF.

The J gene is TRBJ1-2, the V gene TRBV4-1; TRBD1 might be the D (6 bases). Germline V lookup: CDR1 MGHRA, CDR2 YSYEKL. This CDR3 spans 15 amino acids. V was cut by 4 bases and J by 2 bases, with 14 bases left in between. As DNA, the CDR3 is TGCGCCAGCAGCCGCTCCTCAACAGGGAACTATGGCTACACCTTC. Its translation: CASSRSSTGNYGYTF.

The rearrangement joins TRBV7-9 to TRBJ2-5; D not certain. Trimming removed 1 base from V and 2 bases from J, with 11 bases in between. Germline lookup yields CDR1 SEHNR and CDR2 FQNEAQ (reference sequence). The CDR3 runs 15 residues. The CDR3 reads CASSLDAWQQETQYF. The CDR3 DNA reads as TGTGCCAGCAGCTTAGATGCCTGGCAACAAGAGACCCAGTACTTC.

The J gene is TRBJ1-2, the V gene TRBV15; D unclear. The CDR3 is 15 amino acids. Germline V gene sequence: CDR1 LNHNV, CDR2 YYDKDF (reference sequence). V was trimmed by 0 bases and J by 4 bases, leaving 12 bases between them. The CDR3: CATSRDLADPYGYTF. Written as DNA, the CDR3 is TGTGCCACCAGCAGAGATCTGGCGGATCCCTATGGCTACACCTTC.

The V call is TRBV19, the J call TRBJ1-1, with TRBD1 matching over 10 bases. This CDR3 region has 15 residues. J lost 5 bases, V lost 0 bases, and 3 bases had no gene match. Germline CDR1 and CDR2: LNHDA and SQIVND (reference sequence). This chain's CDR3 is CASSIDGQGGTEAFF. Written as DNA, the CDR3 is TGTGCCAGTAGTATAGACGGACAGGGGGGGACTGAAGCTTTCTTT.

There are many counts of this clone. The chain is built from TRBV6-5 and TRBJ1-2; D is unresolved. From germline, CDR1 is MNHEY and CDR2 SVGAGI. Trimming removed 10 bases from V and 0 bases from J, with 15 bases in between. The CDR3 is 14 amino acids. The CDR3 spells CATTNGVPNYGYTF. The CDR3 DNA is TGTGCCACTACCAACGGGGTCCCTAACTATGGCTACACCTTC.

The rearrangement joins TRBV6-1 to TRBJ1-2; no firm D call. The CDR3 runs 13 residues. Trimming took 5 bases from V and 8 from J, leaving 15 bases between them. The germline CDR1 and CDR2 sequences are MNHNS and SASEGT. As DNA, the CDR3 is TGTGCCAGCAGTCTGGGGAGAGACTTAGGCTACACCTTC. It translates to CASSLGRDLGYTF.

This sequence joins TRBV6-5 and TRBJ1-2, with 9 nucleotides matching TRBD1. The V and J ends lost 6 bases and 4 bases, in that order; junction bases with no gene match: 6. Germline CDR1 is MNHEY and CDR2 is SVGAGI. This CDR3 comprises 14 residues. CDR3: CASRNRGLGYGYTF. The DNA of the CDR3 is TGTGCCAGCAGGAACAGGGGGCTTGGCTATGGCTACACCTTC.

The chain uses TRBV6-1 and TRBJ1-2; D is ambiguous. Deletions cut 3 bases from V and 8 bases from J, with 10 bases between. There are 12 residues in the CDR3. Germline lookup yields CDR1 MNHNS and CDR2 SASEGT. CDR3 in DNA: TGTGCCAGCAGTGAGAGCTCCTGGGGCTACACCTTC. This translates into CASSESSWGYTF.

The V gene is TRBV6-5, the J gene TRBJ2-7, with 7 bases that match TRBD2. CDR3 size: 14 residues. Germline V gene data show CDR1 as MNHEY and CDR2 as SVGAGI. Germline trimming cut 10 bases from V and 5 bases from J; bases unmatched to any gene: 14. In DNA, the CDR3 is TGTGCCACCACCACGGGGGGTAGGATCGACGAGCAGTACTTC. Its translation is CATTTGGRIDEQYF.